This T cell receptor (beta chain) was identified during a study of response to subunit inactivated influenza vaccine. TCRdb reprocessed the RT-PCR reads via MiXCR and lists one record per CDR3 protein. The sample lists roughly 520,000 distinct CDR3 sequences; 25% were seen once. Concerning this clonotype itself: As yet, its antigen is unknown.

Broader study findings: Each seasonal influenza vaccination, the authors suggested, recruits few new T cells.

The V end was cut by 4 bases, the J end by 3 bases, with 15 bases between. Per germline, CDR1 DFQATT and CDR2 SNEGSKA (reference sequence). The length of the CDR3 is 14 residues. The clonotype comes from a man aged 50-60 years who received an inactivated influenza vaccine. Here the sequenced sample was CD4+ T cells sorted from PBMCs, taken 5 days after vaccination. The chain couples TRBV20-1 to TRBJ2-5, with D possibly TRBD2 on 6 matching bases. CDR3 sequence: CSATRGSGKETQYF. The CDR3 coding sequence is TGCAGTGCTACCCGGGGTAGCGGAAAAGAGACCCAGTACTTC.